One and the same sample provided the 27 T cell receptor beta chains below, sequenced in a study of shared clonotypes between healthy human individuals. The table came from immunoSEQ multiplex PCR; TCRdb's copy has only in-frame clones and leaves some out. Among roughly 2 million clones listed, 90% to 95% were seen once. Sequencing was done on a sample of naive CD4+ T cells sorted from blood. Subset noted: CD45RA+ positively selected. Receptors originate from a man between 18 and 29 years old in good health.

This clone was counted a single time. Just one base apart from a much larger clone, this may be a read error. The rearrangement joins TRBV5-8 to TRBJ1-6, with D unresolved. V gave up 0 bases and J gave up 9 bases, with 4 bases separating them. CDR1 and CDR2 (germline): SGHTS, YDEGEE. The CDR3 is 12 residues long. CDR3 amino acids: CASSLEGSPLHF. Written as DNA, the CDR3 is TGTGCCAGCAGCTTGGAGGGTTCACCCCTCCACTTT.

The chain employs TRBV5-1 and TRBJ2-1, with unresolved D. With 3 bases removed from V and 6 bases from J, the gap between germline ends came to 16 bases. The germline V gene encodes CDR1 SGHRS and CDR2 YFSETQ. The CDR3 totals 15 residues. This CDR3 is CASSSGLNMFNEQFF. The CDR3 DNA follows: TGCGCCAGCAGCTCCGGGCTGAACATGTTCAATGAGCAGTTCTTC.

The J gene is TRBJ2-7, the V gene TRBV5-1, with TRBD2 as a possible D gene (6 bases). CDR3 size: 15 residues. V was cut by 4 bases and J by 5 bases, with 19 bases left in between. CDR1 and CDR2 from the germline V gene are SGHRS and YFSETQ. The CDR3: CASSPGTAAPDEQYF. Written as DNA, the CDR3 is TGCGCCAGCAGCCCCGGGACTGCTGCGCCGGACGAGCAGTACTTC.

This chain uses TRBV6-5 with TRBJ2-1, with a tentative D call TRBD1 (6 bases). The ends were cut back, 0 bases at V and 7 bases at J, with 10 bases in the middle. This CDR3 region has 14 residues. Germline loops: CDR1 MNHEY, CDR2 SVGAGI. The CDR3 nucleotides are TGTGCCAGCAGTTACTCGATAGGGGGAAATGAGCAGTTCTTC. This gives the protein CASSYSIGGNEQFF.

This CDR3 is CAIRRGGGDHYEQYF. For the CDR3, the DNA is TGTGCCATCAGAAGGGGAGGCGGTGATCACTACGAGCAGTACTTC. The chain uses TRBV10-3 and TRBJ2-7, with a tentative D call TRBD2 (6 bases). Per germline, CDR1 ENHRY and CDR2 SYGVKD. The CDR3 contains 15 residues. V gave up 6 bases and J gave up 3 bases, with 18 bases separating them.

This chain connects TRBV28 to TRBJ2-1; 12 nucleotides line up with TRBD2. V lost 10 bases to trimming and J lost 7 bases; unmatched junction nucleotides: 11. This CDR3 comprises 15 residues. Germline V gives CDR1 MDHEN, CDR2 SYDVKM. The DNA of the CDR3 is TGTGCCATCTTAGGTGGACTAGCGGGGCGGAATGAGCAGTTCTTC. Translating gives CAILGGLAGRNEQFF.

DNA for the CDR3: TGCGCCAGCAGCCAAGATGGGACAGCGGGGTATTCACCCCTCCACTTT. Translation: CASSQDGTAGYSPLHF. V gene TRBV4-1 combines with J gene TRBJ1-6, with 7 bases identical to TRBD1. The CDR3 contains 16 residues. V lost 0 bases and J lost 8; bases outside the gene matches: 7. The germline gives CDR1 MGHRA, CDR2 YSYEKL.

This clone was found once. This rearrangement joins TRBV5-6 to TRBJ1-1; the D is unclear. The CDR3 length is 13 residues. Germline CDR1 is SGHDT and CDR2 is YYEEEE. The germline V and J ends were trimmed by 6 bases and 1 base, with 10 bases remaining between them. DNA of the CDR3: TGTGCCAGCACCTATCGACAGAACACTGAAGCTTTCTTT. Translated, it gives CASTYRQNTEAFF.

V usage is TRBV19 and J usage is TRBJ2-7; weak D call: TRBD1 (6 bases). This CDR3 contains 13 residues. Germline CDR1 is LNHDA and CDR2 is SQIVND (reference sequence). The V end lost 3 bases, the J end lost 4 bases, and 10 bases lay between the germline ends. CDR3 loop: CASSMGTRYEQYF. In nucleotides, the CDR3 is TGTGCCAGTAGTATGGGGACAAGATACGAGCAGTACTTC.

The V gene is TRBV5-1, the J gene TRBJ2-3, with 7 positions matching TRBD2. V lost 7 bases to trimming and J lost 2 bases; unmatched junction nucleotides: 10. The CDR3 length is 15 residues. CDR1 and CDR2 from the germline V gene are SGHRS and YFSETQ. CDR3 region: CASGPGLSLTDTQYF. In DNA, the CDR3 is TGCGCCAGCGGGCCGGGACTATCGCTCACAGATACGCAGTATTTT.

This chain links TRBV27 with TRBJ1-2; the D is unclear. V was trimmed by 5 bases and J by 0 bases, leaving 13 bases between them. This CDR3 comprises 15 residues. Looked up from germline, CDR1 is MNHEY and CDR2 is SMNVEV (reference sequence). The chain's CDR3 is CASSSPGLSNYGYTF. DNA of the CDR3: TGTGCCAGCAGTAGCCCCGGCCTATCTAACTATGGCTACACCTTC.

Comment on this clone: Other DNA sequences within the sample encode an identical CDR3. The rearrangement links TRBV25-1 to TRBJ2-7; tentative D call: TRBD2 (6 bases). The V gene's germline CDR1 is MGHDK and CDR2 SYGVNS. V was shortened by 3 bases and J by 1 base, with 10 bases between the two germline ends. CDR3 length equals 14 residues. The CDR3 sequence is CASSEAGSSYEQYF. DNA for the CDR3: TGTGCCAGCAGTGAGGCGGGGTCTTCCTACGAGCAGTACTTC.

The CDR3 region has the DNA TGTGCCAGCAGTTCCCGGGACAGGGGGCATTACACTGAAGCTTTCTTT. Translation: CASSSRDRGHYTEAFF. The rearrangement uses TRBV11-2 and TRBJ1-1, with 12 bases fitting TRBD1. Trimming at V came to 6 bases and at J to 3 bases, leaving 8 bases not matched to a gene. Germline lookup yields CDR1 SGHAT and CDR2 FQNNGV. The CDR3 consists of 16 residues. Complete variable domain (other parts from reference TRBV11-2 and TRBJ1-1): EAGVAQSPRYKIIEKRQSVAFWCNPISGHATLYWYQQILGQGPKLLIQFQNNGVVDDSQLPKDRFSAERLKGVDSTLKIQPAKLEDSAVYLCASSSRDRGHYTEAFFGQGTRLTVV.

This chain links TRBV10-3 with TRBJ1-1, with D possibly TRBD1 on 6 matching bases. The CDR3 has 14 amino acids. Trimming removed 0 bases from V and 3 bases from J, with 8 bases in between. The V gene's germline CDR1 is ENHRY and CDR2 SYGVKD. The DNA of the CDR3 is TGTGCCATCAGTGAGTCGGGACACTACACTGAAGCTTTCTTT. Its translation: CAISESGHYTEAFF.

This clone came up once. The chain joins TRBV30 to TRBJ2-5; no clear D gene. Germline V gene sequence: CDR1 GTSNPN, CDR2 SVGIG (reference sequence). The V gene lost 0 bases and the J gene lost 2 bases, with 7 bases spanning the gap. The length of the CDR3 is 13 residues. The CDR3 nucleotides read TGTGCCTGGAGTGTTTACGGGCAAGAGACCCAGTACTTC. This translates into CAWSVYGQETQYF.

Comment on this clone: The same CDR3 also results from other DNA sequences found in this sample. This chain connects TRBV19 to TRBJ1-1; D may be TRBD1 (6 bases). Trimming took off 3 bases at V and 1 base at J, with 9 bases between the two ends. The CDR3 extends over 14 amino acids. The V gene's germline CDR1 is LNHDA and CDR2 SQIVND (reference sequence). CDR3 sequence (DNA): TGTGCCAGTAGTATGGTAGGGGGGAACACTGAAGCTTTCTTT. This gives the protein CASSMVGGNTEAFF.

The chain recombines TRBV11-2 with TRBJ2-3, with 9 bases matching TRBD1. This CDR3 contains 15 residues. V trimming: 8 bases; J trimming: 1 base; junction bases outside the gene matches: 7. CDR1 and CDR2 (germline): SGHAT, FQNNGV. The CDR3: CASVLTGGRTDTQYF. DNA for the CDR3: TGTGCCAGCGTCCTCACAGGGGGCCGCACAGATACGCAGTATTTT.

The chain links TRBV30 to TRBJ1-6; D is undetermined. The germline CDR1 and CDR2 sequences are GTSNPN and SVGIG (reference sequence). This CDR3 is built from 13 residues. V was clipped by 2 bases and J by 4 bases, with 6 bases between them. Here the CDR3 DNA reads TGTGCCTGGAGTTTAGCGTATAATTCACCCCTCCACTTT. The encoded protein is CAWSLAYNSPLHF.

The J gene is TRBJ2-3, the V gene TRBV6-1; 8 bases agree with TRBD2. Trimming at V came to 8 bases and at J to 1 base, leaving 5 bases not matched to a gene. The germline gives CDR1 MNHNS, CDR2 SASEGT. The CDR3 consists of 14 residues. The CDR3 here is CASGDSGGTDTQYF. The CDR3 region has the DNA TGTGCCAGCGGGGATAGCGGGGGCACAGATACGCAGTATTTT.

Turning to this clone: This sequence may be a read error, since a much larger clone differs from it by one base. The gene calls are TRBV6-5 and TRBJ1-5; 7 bases are a match to TRBD1. The J segment lost 3 bases and the V segment lost 4 bases, leaving 3 bases of the junction unmatched. This CDR3 is 14 amino acids long. Per the germline V gene, CDR1 is MNHEY and CDR2 is SVGAGI. Written as DNA, the CDR3 is TGTGCCAGCAGTTCGGGACAGCTCAATCAGCCCCAGCATTTT. Its protein is CASSSGQLNQPQHF.

The V call is TRBV4-3, the J call TRBJ2-2; 7 bases map to TRBD2. Germline CDR1 is LGHNA and CDR2 is YSLEER. The CDR3 covers 16 residues. With 4 bases clipped from V and 7 bases from J, the junction kept 12 bases outside the gene matches. The CDR3 spells CASSPQGGDQYGELFF. Here the CDR3 DNA reads TGCGCCAGCAGCCCCCAGGGAGGGGACCAGTACGGGGAGCTGTTTTTT.

V gene TRBV28 combines with J gene TRBJ1-6; D not resolved. The CDR3 contains 14 residues. V gave up 6 bases and J gave up 10 bases, with 16 bases separating them. Germline V lookup: CDR1 MDHEN, CDR2 SYDVKM. The CDR3 region has the DNA TGTGCCAGCAGCCCGGGGAGAGACGTATCACCCCTCCACTTT. This gives the protein CASSPGRDVSPLHF.

The chain carries TRBV6-5 and TRBJ2-7; TRBD2 aligns across 12 bases. This CDR3 comprises 15 residues. Germline V gene data show CDR1 as MNHEY and CDR2 as SVGAGI. V lost 5 bases, J lost 1 base, and 3 bases stayed unmatched. CDR3 loop: CASSPTSGRSYEQYF. CDR3 bases: TGTGCCAGCAGTCCTACTAGCGGGAGGTCCTACGAGCAGTACTTC.

V and J are TRBV25-1 and TRBJ2-5; 9 nucleotides line up with TRBD1. The germline CDR1 and CDR2 sequences are MGHDK and SYGVNS. The CDR3 has 16 amino acids. Losses at the gene ends were 4 bases for V and 4 bases for J; bases not matched to a gene: 10. CDR3 amino acids: CASSASGTGKRETQYF. The CDR3, as DNA: TGTGCCAGCAGTGCCTCCGGGACAGGGAAAAGAGAGACCCAGTACTTC.

The V and J genes are TRBV6-1 and TRBJ2-3; a possible D gene is TRBD1 (5 bases). V was shortened by 4 bases and J by 0 bases, with 11 bases between the two germline ends. Germline CDR1 MNHNS, CDR2 SASEGT. The CDR3 length is 15 residues. The CDR3 DNA is TGTGCCAGCAGTGCGATACAGGTTAGCACAGATACGCAGTATTTT. This sequence encodes CASSAIQVSTDTQYF.

The chain uses TRBV28 and TRBJ1-2, with D possibly TRBD1 on 6 matching bases. The length of the CDR3 is 14 residues. V lost 1 base to trimming and J lost 6 bases, with 12 bases between them. Germline CDR1 MDHEN, CDR2 SYDVKM. The CDR3 nucleotides read TGTGCCAGCAGTTTATTTCTGGCAGGGGATGGCTACACCTTC. Translation gives CASSLFLAGDGYTF.

The chain is built from TRBV25-1 and TRBJ1-6, with D hard to call. This CDR3 spans 14 amino acids. V shed 4 bases and J shed 0 bases, with 4 bases lying between them. CDR1 and CDR2 from the germline V gene are MGHDK and SYGVNS. The CDR3 region has the DNA TGTGCCAGCAGTGTAAGCTCCTATAATTCACCCCTCCACTTT. Its translation is CASSVSSYNSPLHF.